Many counts were recorded for the clone carrying this TCR beta chain. The antigen remains unidentified. The data are from a study of T cells after yellow fever vaccination. Study-level points and caveats: Among primary-vaccination clones, most reappeared after the booster, at approximately 97% for CD4 and more than 85% for CD8. The study found a weaker secondary response that peaked faster, day 5 versus 15. In FACS-sorted repertoires, abundant clonotypes from the bulk population could appear as contaminants.

TCRdb re-called the 5' RACE reads with MiXCR, one entry per CDR3 protein. The table shows under 95,000 distinct CDR3 sequences, with around 7% occurring only once. The receptor was isolated from a man in his late teens or twenties who received the YFV17D yellow fever vaccine. The material was CD8+ T cells sorted from PBMCs, obtained 10 days after the first yellow fever vaccination.

The CDR3 spells CSVEGAPWNGYTF. The CDR3 DNA reads TGCAGCGTTGAGGGGGCACCGTGGAATGGCTACACCTTC. V and J are TRBV29-1 and TRBJ1-2; weak D call: TRBD1 (6 bases). The CDR3 consists of 13 residues. CDR1 is SQVTM, CDR2 ANQGSEA, per germline. V lost 3 bases, J lost 6 bases, and 14 bases lay in between.